One sample yielded the 12 T cell receptor beta chains listed below, sequenced in a study of T cells after somatic rescue of genetic block (dated by TCRdb to 2019 to 2021). To prepare the library, the immunoSEQ multiplex PCR assay was applied. TCRdb took over this immuneACCESS table, retaining in-frame rearrangements with V and J assigned. Such tables are incomplete; in checked studies, under half of the missing clones stem from an unresolved V gene, and the remainder is unexplained. This sample lists roughly 110,000 clones; about 89% were detected once. 1.4% of the sample rests with the top ten. Sequenced sample: peripheral blood mononuclear cells (PBMCs). The receptors derive from a woman under 30.

The chain has TRBV30 and TRBJ1-2; tentative D call: TRBD1 (6 bases). Trimming took off 2 bases at V and 3 bases at J, with 13 bases between the two ends. Per germline, CDR1 GTSNPN and CDR2 SVGIG (reference sequence). The CDR3 is 14 amino acids. Here the CDR3 DNA reads TGTGCCTGGAGTAAAGACAGGTACGACTATGGCTACACCTTC. Protein sequence: CAWSKDRYDYGYTF.

The V and J genes are TRBV7-2 and TRBJ2-5; TRBD2 matches 11 bases. The germline V gene encodes CDR1 SGHTA and CDR2 FQGNSA. CDR3 length equals 14 residues. Trimming removed 2 bases from V and 5 bases from J; junction bases left unmatched: 1. CDR3 in amino acids: CASSLRLAGETQYF. As DNA, the CDR3 is TGTGCCAGCAGCTTAAGACTAGCGGGGGAGACCCAGTACTTC.

This chain connects TRBV28 to TRBJ1-1; 7 nucleotides line up with TRBD1. CDR1 and CDR2 (germline): MDHEN, SYDVKM. The CDR3 totals 14 residues. The ends lost 3 bases at V and 7 bases at J; junction bases unmatched: 8. DNA for the CDR3: TGTGCCAGCAGTTTTGAGGCAGGGGGAAGTGAAGCTTTCTTT. Amino acid sequence: CASSFEAGGSEAFF. Based on the CDR3 plus reference TRBV28 and TRBJ1-1, the full variable domain is DVKVTQSSRYLVKRTGEKVFLECVQDMDHENMFWYRQDPGLGLRLIYFSYDVKMKEKGDIPEGYSVSREKKERFSLILESASTNQTSMYLCASSFEAGGSEAFFGQGTRLTVV.

This chain connects TRBV7-3 to TRBJ1-1; no clear D gene. V lost 2 bases and J 1 base, leaving 5 bases between the germline ends. Per the germline V gene, CDR1 is SGHTA and CDR2 is FQGTGA. The CDR3 runs 13 residues. The CDR3 sequence is CASSLRSNTEAFF. CDR3 sequence (DNA): TGTGCCAGCAGCTTACGATCGAACACTGAAGCTTTCTTT.

The V and J genes are TRBV7-8 and TRBJ1-2; D unclear. The CDR3 spans 13 residues. The ends were cut back, 1 base at V and 8 bases at J, with 11 bases in the middle. Germline V gene lookup returns CDR1 SGHVS and CDR2 FQNEAQ. The CDR3 protein is CASSLGQSDGYTF. In nucleotides, the CDR3 is TGTGCCAGCAGCTTAGGACAATCGGACGGCTACACCTTC.

V usage is TRBV19 and J usage is TRBJ1-5; TRBD1 agrees at 10 bases. CDR3 length: 15 amino acids. Per germline, CDR1 LNHDA and CDR2 SQIVND (reference sequence). V lost 7 bases to trimming and J lost 11 bases; unmatched junction nucleotides: 14. CDR3: CASTSGGQGREAQHF. CDR3 bases: TGTGCCAGTACCTCCGGGGGACAGGGGCGAGAGGCCCAGCATTTT.

Here the CDR3 reads CASRGPGETQYF. Here the CDR3 DNA reads TGTGCCAGCAGAGGGCCGGGAGAGACCCAGTACTTC. The chain couples TRBV28 to TRBJ2-5; no reliable D call. The V end was cut by 6 bases, the J end by 4 bases, with 9 bases between. Per germline, CDR1 MDHEN and CDR2 SYDVKM. The CDR3 length is 12 residues.

The chain joins TRBV19 to TRBJ2-7; D possibly corresponds to TRBD1 (5 bases). The V and J ends lost 5 bases and 3 bases respectively, with 11 bases between them. Germline V gives CDR1 LNHDA, CDR2 SQIVND (reference sequence). The CDR3 consists of 13 residues. CDR3 residues: CASSSPDSYEQYF. The CDR3 DNA reads TGTGCCAGTAGTTCACCTGACAGCTACGAGCAGTACTTC.

Only a few counts were recorded for this clone. The V and J genes are TRBV7-7 and TRBJ2-7; 9 bases agree with TRBD1. V was pared by 1 base and J by 5 bases, with 0 bases of the junction left unmatched. The CDR3 has 13 amino acids. Germline CDR1 SSHAT, CDR2 FNYEAQ (reference sequence). The CDR3 here is CASSLGTGDEQYF. The CDR3 bases are TGTGCCAGCAGCTTAGGGACAGGGGACGAGCAGTACTTC.

In DNA form, the CDR3 reads TGTGCCAGCAGCTTAGCTTTCGGCTCCTACAATGAGCAGTTCTTC. It translates to CASSLAFGSYNEQFF. The chain has TRBV7-2 and TRBJ2-1; unclear D gene. Germline V gene lookup returns CDR1 SGHTA and CDR2 FQGNSA. Trimming stripped 0 bases from V and 0 bases from J, with 6 bases between. The CDR3 sequence is 15 residues long. Drawing the rest from reference TRBV7-2 and TRBJ2-1, the complete variable domain is GAGVSQSPSNKVTEKGKDVELRCDPISGHTALYWYRQSLGQGLEFLIYFQGNSAPDKSGLPSDRFSAERTGGSVSTLTIQRTQQEDSAVYLCASSLAFGSYNEQFFGPGTRLTVL.

J is TRBJ2-1 and V is TRBV7-3, with 14 positions matching TRBD2. Germline lookup yields CDR1 SGHTA and CDR2 FQGTGA. With V trimmed by 5 bases and J by 7 bases, 10 bases remained unmatched. This CDR3 is 17 amino acids long. Written as DNA, the CDR3 is TGTGCCAGCAGCCCCTCGGGACTAGCGGGGGCCCTAAATGAGCAGTTCTTC. It specifies CASSPSGLAGALNEQFF.

The V gene is TRBV7-9, the J gene TRBJ2-1, with 7 bases that match TRBD1. This CDR3 has 17 residues. V was pared by 5 bases and J by 2 bases, with 12 bases of the junction left unmatched. CDR1 is SEHNR and CDR2 is FQNEAQ in the germline V gene (reference sequence). DNA of the CDR3: TGTGCCAGCAGCGAAACTCCCGACAGGGTGACCTACAATGAGCAGTTCTTC. It translates to CASSETPDRVTYNEQFF.